This T cell receptor beta chain was profiled in a study of graft-versus-host responses after intestinal transplantation. Across the study: All recipients got anti-thymocyte globulin induction, then tacrolimus and steroids for 2 to 4 years. Study-level findings and limits: Early declines in HvG clones that occurred post-transplant were associated with peak circulating GvH clone levels.

Libraries were prepared by immunoSEQ multiplex PCR; TCRdb keeps only in-frame clonotypes and omits some of them. In the table there are just under 85,000 clones, 75% to 95% of which are singletons. As regards this clone: Its antigen is unknown. Additional DNA sequences in this sample encode the identical CDR3.

The germline gives CDR1 SQVTM, CDR2 ANQGSEA. The CDR3 covers 11 residues. The V end lost 5 bases, the J end lost 8 bases, and 9 bases lay between the germline ends. Sample: unstimulated CD8+ T cells sorted from spleen or lymph node cells, taken before transplant. The V gene is TRBV29-1, the J gene TRBJ1-4, with D maybe TRBD1 (6 bases). The TCR comes from a human donor who was the organ donor for an intestinal transplant. The CDR3 is CSVWTVEKLFF. In DNA form, the CDR3 reads TGCAGCGTTTGGACAGTCGAAAAACTGTTTTTT.